The rows below give T cell receptor beta chains drawn from one sample of a study of cytomegalovirus exposure and HLA in healthy donors. Only in-frame clones appear in the TCRdb table, and some are missing; sequencing was by immunoSEQ multiplex PCR. This repertoire includes about 99,000 clones. Sequenced sample: PBMCs. These receptors all come from a middle-aged man in good health and CMV-seronegative. Each CDR3 is given with its conserved first and last residue. A D gene is named only where the DNA matches it firmly.

V gene: TRBV6-5; D gene: TRBD2; J gene: TRBJ2-2; CDR3 protein: CASSPAGANTGELFF; CDR3 DNA: TGTGCCAGCAGTCCAGCGGGGGCGAACACCGGGGAGCTGTTTTTT
V gene: TRBV5-6; D gene: TRBD1; J gene: TRBJ2-7; CDR3 protein: CASSYGTGVAEQYF; CDR3 DNA: TGTGCCAGCAGCTACGGGACAGGGGTTGCCGAGCAGTACTTC
V gene: TRBV9; D gene: NA; J gene: TRBJ2-5; CDR3 protein: CASSPAGNQETQYF; CDR3 DNA: TGTGCCAGCAGCCCGGCGGGGAACCAAGAGACCCAGTACTTC
V gene: TRBV6-5; D gene: NA; J gene: TRBJ1-4; CDR3 protein: CASSTGGMDEKLFF; CDR3 DNA: TGTGCCAGCTCTACGGGGGGGATGGATGAAAAACTGTTTTTT
V gene: TRBV5-8; D gene: NA; J gene: TRBJ2-2; CDR3 protein: CASSSDTGELFF; CDR3 DNA: TGTGCCAGCAGCTCCGACACCGGGGAGCTGTTTTTT
V gene: TRBV19; D gene: NA; J gene: TRBJ2-6; CDR3 protein: CASSILPQGSSGANVLTF; CDR3 DNA: TGTGCCAGTAGTATCCTTCCCCAGGGGAGCTCTGGGGCCAACGTCCTGACTTTC
V gene: TRBV7-9; D gene: NA; J gene: TRBJ1-1; CDR3 protein: CASSLAAPEAFF; CDR3 DNA: TGTGCCAGCAGCTTAGCGGCCCCTGAAGCTTTCTTT
V gene: TRBV28; D gene: TRBD1; J gene: TRBJ2-7; CDR3 protein: CASSFRASGQNSYEQYF; CDR3 DNA: TGTGCCAGCAGTTTTCGCGCCTCGGGACAGAACTCCTACGAGCAGTACTTC
V gene: TRBV5-1; D gene: TRBD2; J gene: TRBJ2-3; CDR3 protein: CASGLADITDTQYF; CDR3 DNA: TGCGCCAGTGGACTAGCGGATATCACAGATACGCAGTATTTT
V gene: TRBV4-1; D gene: TRBD1; J gene: TRBJ1-5; CDR3 protein: CASSSRTGLNQPQHF; CDR3 DNA: TGCGCCAGCAGCAGTCGGACAGGCCTCAATCAGCCCCAGCATTTT
V gene: TRBV19; D gene: NA; J gene: TRBJ2-7; CDR3 protein: CASRSDRRGDPEQYF; CDR3 DNA: TGTGCCAGTAGGAGCGACAGGCGAGGGGACCCCGAGCAGTACTTC
V gene: TRBV25-1; D gene: TRBD2; J gene: TRBJ2-7; CDR3 protein: CASSEFGTSGEQYF; CDR3 DNA: TGTGCCAGCAGTGAATTTGGGACTAGCGGCGAGCAGTACTTC
V gene: TRBV11-3; D gene: NA; J gene: TRBJ2-1; CDR3 protein: CASSFAAYNEQFF; CDR3 DNA: TGTGCCAGCAGCTTTGCGGCCTACAATGAGCAGTTCTTC
V gene: TRBV25-1; D gene: TRBD1; J gene: TRBJ2-1; CDR3 protein: CASSAYRGQFF; CDR3 DNA: TGTGCCAGCAGTGCGTACAGGGGGCAGTTCTTC
V gene: TRBV11-2; D gene: TRBD1; J gene: TRBJ1-2; CDR3 protein: CASSLRDRGNYGYTF; CDR3 DNA: TGTGCCAGCAGCTTAAGGGACAGGGGAAACTATGGCTACACCTTC
V gene: TRBV13; D gene: NA; J gene: TRBJ2-3; CDR3 protein: CASSSDSSGPDTQYF; CDR3 DNA: TGTGCCAGCAGCTCGGACTCGAGCGGGCCAGATACGCAGTATTTT
V gene: TRBV19; D gene: TRBD2; J gene: TRBJ2-2; CDR3 protein: CASSIKPSGGRLITGELFF; CDR3 DNA: TGTGCCAGTAGTATAAAGCCTAGCGGGGGCAGGTTGATCACCGGGGAGCTGTTTTTT
V gene: TRBV5-8; D gene: TRBD2; J gene: TRBJ2-5; CDR3 protein: CASSPGLGGVETQYF; CDR3 DNA: TGTGCCAGCAGCCCGGGACTAGGAGGGGTGGAGACCCAGTACTTC
V gene: TRBV10-3; D gene: NA; J gene: TRBJ1-1; CDR3 protein: CAISEQGNTEAFF; CDR3 DNA: TGTGCCATCAGCGAACAGGGGAACACTGAAGCTTTCTTT
V gene: TRBV27; D gene: TRBD2; J gene: TRBJ2-1; CDR3 protein: CASSPGLASSYNEQFF; CDR3 DNA: TGTGCCAGCAGTCCAGGACTAGCGAGCTCCTACAATGAGCAGTTCTTC
V gene: TRBV5-1; D gene: NA; J gene: TRBJ2-2; CDR3 protein: CASSLYTSNTGELFF; CDR3 DNA: TGCGCCAGCAGCTTGTATACTAGCAACACCGGGGAGCTGTTTTTT
V gene: TRBV4-3; D gene: NA; J gene: TRBJ1-5; CDR3 protein: CASSQEWAGEQPQHF; CDR3 DNA: TGCGCCAGCAGCCAAGAATGGGCAGGGGAACAGCCCCAGCATTTT
V gene: TRBV11-2; D gene: TRBD2; J gene: TRBJ2-5; CDR3 protein: CASSFIPAGVETQYF; CDR3 DNA: TGTGCCAGCAGCTTCATTCCAGCGGGGGTCGAGACCCAGTACTTC
V gene: TRBV9; D gene: TRBD2; J gene: TRBJ2-5; CDR3 protein: CASSVSGGEETQYF; CDR3 DNA: TGTGCCAGCAGCGTCTCGGGAGGGGAAGAGACCCAGTACTTC
V gene: TRBV6-5; D gene: NA; J gene: TRBJ2-7; CDR3 protein: CASSSRHQSSYEQYF; CDR3 DNA: TGTGCCAGCAGTTCCAGACATCAGAGCTCCTACGAGCAGTACTTC
V gene: TRBV23-1; D gene: NA; J gene: TRBJ2-7; CDR3 protein: CASSLAPTYEQYF; CDR3 DNA: TGCGCCAGCAGTCTAGCACCTACCTACGAGCAGTACTTC
V gene: TRBV7-9; D gene: TRBD1; J gene: TRBJ1-5; CDR3 protein: CASSSDRGDQPQHF; CDR3 DNA: TGTGCCAGCAGCTCGGACAGGGGGGATCAGCCCCAGCATTTT
V gene: TRBV29-1; D gene: NA; J gene: TRBJ1-1; CDR3 protein: CSVLSGGAAAFF; CDR3 DNA: TGCAGCGTTTTGTCCGGGGGTGCGGCAGCTTTCTTT
V gene: TRBV4-3; D gene: NA; J gene: TRBJ2-2; CDR3 protein: CASSPFAAGELFF; CDR3 DNA: TGCGCCAGCAGCCCGTTTGCGGCCGGGGAGCTGTTTTTT
V gene: TRBV15; D gene: TRBD2; J gene: TRBJ2-7; CDR3 protein: CATSRASGLSYEQYF; CDR3 DNA: TGTGCCACCAGCAGAGCTAGCGGGCTATCCTACGAGCAGTACTTC
V gene: TRBV6-6; D gene: NA; J gene: TRBJ1-1; CDR3 protein: CASSFPRGGLNTEAFF; CDR3 DNA: TGTGCCAGCAGTTTCCCCCGGGGGGGCCTGAACACTGAAGCTTTCTTT
V gene: TRBV10-3; D gene: NA; J gene: TRBJ1-4; CDR3 protein: CAIRGTIDEKLFF; CDR3 DNA: TGTGCCATCAGGGGGACAATAGACGAAAAACTGTTTTTT
V gene: TRBV6-5; D gene: NA; J gene: TRBJ1-6; CDR3 protein: CASSYFQGSYNSPLHF; CDR3 DNA: TGTGCCAGCAGTTACTTCCAGGGGAGTTATAATTCACCCCTCCACTTT
V gene: TRBV6-5; D gene: TRBD1; J gene: TRBJ2-7; CDR3 protein: CASSYQGVAYEQYF; CDR3 DNA: TGTGCCAGCAGTTACCAGGGGGTGGCCTACGAGCAGTACTTC